These T cell receptor beta chains were read from a single sample in a study of shared T cell receptors in the human thymus. The table came from immunoSEQ multiplex PCR; TCRdb's copy has only in-frame clones and leaves some out. The sample lists about 660,000 clones, 70% to 90% seen once, with more than 0.009% in the top ten. These data were also reused for a study on human thymus T cells.

Material: thymocytes. The receptors originated from a boy under three years old with a congenital heart defect. The CDR3 runs from the conserved cysteine through the conserved F or W. Each record gives: CDR3 protein, V gene.

CASGQDLHRYGYTF	TRBV6-1
CASSTGQGTQPQHF	TRBV12-5
CASRQNPGPGGKDIQYF	TRBV25-1
CASSPLRGAGQTNTEAFF	TRBV4-2
CASSTLLAADTDTQYF	TRBV19
CASSIHGTGDNYEQYF	TRBV5-4
CASSPRNSMLEGTEAFF	TRBV14
CASSLGDNEQFF	TRBV7-2
CASGLVRSGVAKQPQHF	TRBV12-5
CASSPPPGGANVLTF	TRBV18
CASSLNSSGTYEQYF	TRBV6-5
CSVEEGRTGPLNTEAFF	TRBV29-1
CASSQDVTTEADTQYF	TRBV4-3
CASSDPFLAGVQETQYF	TRBV19
CASIDPGNAYEQYF	TRBV2
CASSSITGELFF	TRBV9